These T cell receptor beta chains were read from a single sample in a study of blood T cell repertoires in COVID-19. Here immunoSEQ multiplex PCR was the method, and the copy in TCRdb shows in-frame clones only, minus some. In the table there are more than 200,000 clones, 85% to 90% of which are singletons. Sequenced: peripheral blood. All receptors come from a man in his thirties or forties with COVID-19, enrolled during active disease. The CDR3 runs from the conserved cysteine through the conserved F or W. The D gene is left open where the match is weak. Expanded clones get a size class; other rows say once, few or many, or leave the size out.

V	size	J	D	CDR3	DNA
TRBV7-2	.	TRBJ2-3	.	CASSLGTFPGWTDTQYF	TGTGCCAGCAGCTTAGGTACCTTCCCGGGATGGACAGATACGCAGTATTTT
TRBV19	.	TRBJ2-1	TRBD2	CASSTGLAHYNEQFF	TGTGCCAGTAGTACGGGACTAGCGCACTACAATGAGCAGTTCTTC
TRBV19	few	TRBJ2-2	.	CASMDYTGELFF	TGTGCCAGTATGGACTACACCGGGGAGCTGTTTTTT
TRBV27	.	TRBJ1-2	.	CASSFSANYGYTF	TGTGCCAGCAGTTTCAGCGCTAACTATGGCTACACCTTC
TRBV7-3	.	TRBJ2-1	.	CASSLMVGSGDEQFF	TGTGCCAGCAGCTTAATGGTCGGGTCAGGGGATGAGCAGTTCTTC
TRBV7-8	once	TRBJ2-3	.	CASSLGGGFTDTQYF	TGTGCCAGCAGCTTAGGAGGTGGTTTCACAGATACGCAGTATTTT
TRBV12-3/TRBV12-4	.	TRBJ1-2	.	CASSLNGNYGYTF	TGTGCCAGCAGTTTAAACGGGAACTATGGCTACACCTTC
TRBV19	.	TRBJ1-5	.	CASSFGQKLNQPQHF	TGTGCCAGTAGTTTCGGACAGAAATTAAATCAGCCCCAGCATTTT
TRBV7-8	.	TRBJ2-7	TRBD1	CASSPRDRAYEQYF	TGTGCCAGCAGCCCCCGGGACAGGGCCTACGAGCAGTACTTC
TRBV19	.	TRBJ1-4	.	CASSISGQNEKLFF	TGTGCCAGTAGTATCTCAGGACAGAATGAAAAACTGTTTTTT
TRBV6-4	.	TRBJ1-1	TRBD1	CASSDSLRPSLPGTVNTEAFF	TGTGCCAGCAGTGACTCCCTTCGTCCTAGTCTGCCCGGGACAGTGAACACTGAAGCTTTCTTT
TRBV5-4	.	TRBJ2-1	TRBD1	CASSSRTGASYNEQFF	TGTGCCAGCAGCTCACGAACAGGGGCTTCCTACAATGAGCAGTTCTTC
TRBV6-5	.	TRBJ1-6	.	CASRPTGNNSPLHF	TGTGCCAGCAGGCCCACAGGGAACAATTCACCCCTCCACTTT
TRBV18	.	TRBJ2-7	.	CASSTGQNSYEQYF	TGTGCCAGCTCCACAGGACAGAATTCCTACGAGCAGTACTTC
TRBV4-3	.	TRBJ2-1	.	CASSQAQVDQVIRRNEQFF	TGCGCCAGCAGCCAGGCACAGGTGGATCAGGTCATTCGTAGGAATGAGCAGTTCTTC
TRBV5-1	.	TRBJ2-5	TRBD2	CASTIFGLAGETQYF	TGCGCCAGCACCATATTCGGACTAGCGGGAGAGACCCAGTACTTC
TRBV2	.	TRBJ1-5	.	CASNVGAVNQPQHF	TGTGCCAGCAATGTGGGGGCAGTCAATCAGCCCCAGCATTTT
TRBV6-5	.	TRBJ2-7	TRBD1	CASSPRDRAFYEQYF	TGTGCCAGCAGTCCACGGGACAGGGCCTTCTACGAGCAGTACTTC
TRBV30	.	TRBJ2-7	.	CAWAHGLLSYEQYF	TGTGCCTGGGCCCATGGACTGCTCTCCTACGAGCAGTACTTC
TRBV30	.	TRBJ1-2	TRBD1	CAGLTGSFGYGYTF	TGTGCCGGACTGACAGGGTCGTTTGGCTATGGCTACACCTTC
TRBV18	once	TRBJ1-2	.	CASSQTGGYTF	TGTGCCAGCTCACAGACGGGAGGCTACACCTTC
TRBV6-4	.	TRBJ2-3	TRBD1	CASSPTGTTDTQYF	TGTGCCAGCAGCCCGACAGGGACCACAGATACGCAGTATTTT
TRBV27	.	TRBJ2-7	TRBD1	CASSIGTGDYEQYF	TGTGCCAGCAGCATAGGGACAGGAGATTACGAGCAGTACTTC
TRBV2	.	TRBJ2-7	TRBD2	CASSPTSANSYEQYF	TGTGCCAGCAGCCCCACTAGCGCCAACTCCTACGAGCAGTACTTC
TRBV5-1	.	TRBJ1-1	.	CASSLKSWTTNTEAFF	TGCGCCAGCAGCTTGAAGTCCTGGACAACGAACACTGAAGCTTTCTTT
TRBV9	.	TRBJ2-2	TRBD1	CASSVDRGANTGELFF	TGTGCCAGCAGCGTAGACAGGGGGGCGAACACCGGGGAGCTGTTTTTT
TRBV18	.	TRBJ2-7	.	CASSPENRETYEQYF	TGTGCCAGCTCACCCGAAAACAGGGAAACCTACGAGCAGTACTTC
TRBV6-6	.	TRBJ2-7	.	CATSQGFEQYF	TGTGCCACCTCGCAGGGCTTCGAGCAGTACTTC
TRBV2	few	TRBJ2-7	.	CASSPGFGRSEQYF	TGTGCCAGCAGTCCGGGATTTGGTCGGTCCGAGCAGTACTTC
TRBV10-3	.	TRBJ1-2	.	CASEAGATNYGYTF	TGTGCCTCCGAGGCAGGGGCGACCAACTATGGCTACACCTTC
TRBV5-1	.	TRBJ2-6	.	CASSPRGGAGANVLTF	TGCGCCAGCAGCCCAAGGGGTGGGGCTGGGGCCAACGTCCTGACTTTC